This entry lists 4 T cell receptor beta chains sequenced from one sample in a study of T cell changes during pregnancy in multiple sclerosis. Assay used: immunoSEQ multiplex PCR; TCRdb lists only in-frame clones, some missing. The profile shows around 70,000 clones, over 85% of them singletons. The sequences come from peripheral blood, collected after pregnancy. The receptor source for this set is a female donor in good health, enrolled as a control in a pregnancy study.

CDR3 sequence reads: CASSLPGQGIGGYTF. CDR3 in DNA: TGTGCCAGCAGTTTACCGGGACAGGGAATAGGGGGCTACACCTTC. The chain carries TRBV28 and TRBJ1-2, with TRBD1 matching 9 bases. The CDR3 has 15 residues. V trimming: 2 bases; J trimming: 8 bases; junction bases outside the gene matches: 9. Germline CDR1 and CDR2: MDHEN and SYDVKM.

The chain joins TRBV4-1 to TRBJ1-1; no reliable D call. The V end was cut by 1 base, the J end by 4 bases, with 16 bases between. Germline V gene sequence: CDR1 MGHRA, CDR2 YSYEKL. The CDR3 is 16 residues long. CDR3 DNA sequence: TGCGCCAGCAGCCAAGCGGAAGCGAGGGTCATCACTGAAGCTTTCTTT. Protein sequence: CASSQAEARVITEAFF.

The rearrangement joins TRBV28 to TRBJ1-6; D gene ambiguous. Looked up from germline, CDR1 is MDHEN and CDR2 is SYDVKM. The CDR3 extends over 15 amino acids. V lost 7 bases and J lost 9, with 19 bases in between. The CDR3 DNA sequence: TGTGCCAGCACCCTACCCCACACACGGGGTTCACCCCTCCACTTT. It codes for CASTLPHTRGSPLHF.

This clone was detected once. The genes are TRBV6-5 and TRBJ1-1, with no clear D. V was trimmed by 4 bases and J by 1 base, leaving 13 bases between them. CDR3 length equals 15 residues. Germline-derived CDR1 and CDR2 are MNHEY and SVGAGI. The CDR3: CASSSLLVKNTEAFF. The DNA of the CDR3 is TGTGCCAGCAGTTCCCTTTTAGTCAAGAACACTGAAGCTTTCTTT.